The clone carrying this T cell receptor beta chain was recorded many times. Its cognate antigen is unknown. The data were obtained in a study of T-cell reconstitution after alpha-beta-depleted transplantation in children. V shed 7 bases and J shed 5 bases, with 16 bases lying between them. This CDR3 is 14 amino acids long. The germline V gene encodes CDR1 MNHNS and CDR2 SASEGT. Regarding the study as a whole: Expanded graft clones numbering several hundred reportedly gave rise to alpha-beta T cells about two months after transplant.

Unique molecular identifiers were used to barcode this TCRbeta library. TCRdb reprocessed the PCR reads via MiXCR and lists one record per CDR3 protein. This table holds 450,000 to 550,000 distinct CDR3 sequences, 10% to 12% found once. The chain carries TRBV6-1 and TRBJ2-3; perhaps TRBD1 as D (5 bases). The clonotype was recovered from a female patient aged 2-15 years who had a stem cell transplant for aplastic anemia, so the T cells may come from the graft donor. This material consisted of PBMCs, mostly from graft donor cells, taken 180 days after TCRalphabeta/CD19-depleted stem cell transplant. CDR3: CASKSGRAEDTQYF. For the CDR3, the DNA is TGTGCCAGCAAGTCAGGCAGGGCGGAAGATACGCAGTATTTT.